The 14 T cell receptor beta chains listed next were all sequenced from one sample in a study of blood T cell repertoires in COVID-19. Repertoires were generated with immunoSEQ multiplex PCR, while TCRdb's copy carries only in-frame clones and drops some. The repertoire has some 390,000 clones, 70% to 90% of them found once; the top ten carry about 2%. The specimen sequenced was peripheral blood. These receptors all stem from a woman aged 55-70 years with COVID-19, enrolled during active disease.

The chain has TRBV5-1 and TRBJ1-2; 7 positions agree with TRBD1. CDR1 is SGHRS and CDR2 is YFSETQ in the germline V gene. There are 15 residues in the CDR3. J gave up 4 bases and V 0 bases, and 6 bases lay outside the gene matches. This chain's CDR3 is CASSLGDRALYGYTF. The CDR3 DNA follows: TGCGCCAGCAGCTTGGGCGACAGGGCCCTCTATGGCTACACCTTC.

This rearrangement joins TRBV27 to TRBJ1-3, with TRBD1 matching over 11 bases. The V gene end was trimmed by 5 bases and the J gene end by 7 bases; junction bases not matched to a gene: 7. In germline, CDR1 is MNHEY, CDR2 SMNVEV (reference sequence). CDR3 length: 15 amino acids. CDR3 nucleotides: TGTGCCAGCAGTCCCCTCGGACAGGGGGCGAACACCATATATTTT. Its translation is CASSPLGQGANTIYF.

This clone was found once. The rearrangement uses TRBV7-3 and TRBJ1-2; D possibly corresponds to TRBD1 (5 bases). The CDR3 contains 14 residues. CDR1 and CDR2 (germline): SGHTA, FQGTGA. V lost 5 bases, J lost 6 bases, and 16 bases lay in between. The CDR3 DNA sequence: TGTGCCAGCAGCCTCCTCCCAGGAGGGGATGGCTACACCTTC. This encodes CASSLLPGGDGYTF.

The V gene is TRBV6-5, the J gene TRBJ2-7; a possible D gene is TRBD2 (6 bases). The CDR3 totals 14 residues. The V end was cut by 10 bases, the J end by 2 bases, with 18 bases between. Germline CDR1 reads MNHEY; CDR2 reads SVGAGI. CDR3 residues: CATEPGLSTYEQYF. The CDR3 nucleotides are TGTGCCACAGAACCGGGACTCTCCACCTACGAGCAGTACTTC.

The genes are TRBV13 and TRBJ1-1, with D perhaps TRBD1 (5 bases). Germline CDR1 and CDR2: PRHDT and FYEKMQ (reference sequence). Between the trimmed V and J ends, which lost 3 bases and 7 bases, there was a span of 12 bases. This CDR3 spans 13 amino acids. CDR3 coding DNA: TGTGCCAGCAGCTTGCAACAGGCGGTTGAAGCTTTCTTT. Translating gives CASSLQQAVEAFF.

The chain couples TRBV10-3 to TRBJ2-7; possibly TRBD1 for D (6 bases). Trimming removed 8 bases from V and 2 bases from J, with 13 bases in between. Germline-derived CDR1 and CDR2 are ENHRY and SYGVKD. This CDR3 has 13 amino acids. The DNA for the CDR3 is TGTGCCATCGCCCCACAGGGAACCTACGAGCAGTACTTC. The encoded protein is CAIAPQGTYEQYF.

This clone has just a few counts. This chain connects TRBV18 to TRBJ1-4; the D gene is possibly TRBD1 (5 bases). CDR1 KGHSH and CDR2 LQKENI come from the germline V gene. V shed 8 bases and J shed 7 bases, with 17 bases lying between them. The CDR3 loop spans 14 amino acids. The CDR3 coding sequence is TGTGCCAGCGCACTAGAAGGCCAGGGTGAAAAACTGTTTTTT. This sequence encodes CASALEGQGEKLFF.

CDR3 amino acids: CASSFQDFNEQFF. CDR3 nucleotide sequence: TGTGCCAGCAGCTTCCAGGATTTCAATGAGCAGTTCTTC. This sequence joins TRBV7-2 and TRBJ2-1, with D uncertain. Trimming stripped 3 bases from V and 6 bases from J, with 9 bases between. The CDR3 contains 13 residues. CDR1 is SGHTA and CDR2 is FQGNSA in the germline V gene. Together with reference TRBV7-2 and TRBJ2-1, the CDR3 gives the full variable domain: GAGVSQSPSNKVTEKGKDVELRCDPISGHTALYWYRQSLGQGLEFLIYFQGNSAPDKSGLPSDRFSAERTGGSVSTLTIQRTQQEDSAVYLCASSFQDFNEQFFGPGTRLTVL.

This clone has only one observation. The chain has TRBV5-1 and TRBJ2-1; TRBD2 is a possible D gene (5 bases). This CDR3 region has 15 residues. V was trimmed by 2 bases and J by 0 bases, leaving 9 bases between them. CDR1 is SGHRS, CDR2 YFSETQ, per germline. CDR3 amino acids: CASSFRGSSYNEQFF. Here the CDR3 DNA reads TGCGCCAGCAGCTTTCGGGGTAGCTCCTACAATGAGCAGTTCTTC.

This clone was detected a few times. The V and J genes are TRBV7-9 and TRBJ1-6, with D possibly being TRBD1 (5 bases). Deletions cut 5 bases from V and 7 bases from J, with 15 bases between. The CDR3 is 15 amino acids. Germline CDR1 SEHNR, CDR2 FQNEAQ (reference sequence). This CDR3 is CASSPRGVENSPLHF. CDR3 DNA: TGTGCCAGCAGCCCCCGGGGGGTAGAGAATTCACCCCTCCACTTT. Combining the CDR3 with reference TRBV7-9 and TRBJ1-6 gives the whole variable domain DTGVSQNPRHKITKRGQNVTFRCDPISEHNRLYWYRQTLGQGPEFLTYFQNEAQLEKSRLLSDRFSAERPKGSFSTLEIQRTEQGDSAMYLCASSPRGVENSPLHFGNGTRLTVT.

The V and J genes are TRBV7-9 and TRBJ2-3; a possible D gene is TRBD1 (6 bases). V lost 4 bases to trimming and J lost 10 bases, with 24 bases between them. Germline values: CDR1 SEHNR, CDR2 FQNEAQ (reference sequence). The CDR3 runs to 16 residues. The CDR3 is CASSSGDIFGLGPQYF. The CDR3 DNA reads TGTGCCAGCAGCTCCGGGGACATATTTGGTCTGGGCCCGCAGTATTTT.

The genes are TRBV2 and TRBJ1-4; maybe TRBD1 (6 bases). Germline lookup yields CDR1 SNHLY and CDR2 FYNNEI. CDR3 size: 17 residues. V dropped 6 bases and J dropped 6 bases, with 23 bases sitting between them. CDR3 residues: CASSAQGGGGGYEKLFF. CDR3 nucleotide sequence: TGTGCCAGCAGCGCCCAGGGTGGTGGGGGCGGTTATGAAAAACTGTTTTTT.

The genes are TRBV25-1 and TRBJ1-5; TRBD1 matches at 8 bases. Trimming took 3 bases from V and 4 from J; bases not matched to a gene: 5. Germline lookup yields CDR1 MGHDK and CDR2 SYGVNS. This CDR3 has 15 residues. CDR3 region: CASSDDRGINQPQHF. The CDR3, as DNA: TGTGCCAGCAGTGATGACAGGGGAATTAATCAGCCCCAGCATTTT.

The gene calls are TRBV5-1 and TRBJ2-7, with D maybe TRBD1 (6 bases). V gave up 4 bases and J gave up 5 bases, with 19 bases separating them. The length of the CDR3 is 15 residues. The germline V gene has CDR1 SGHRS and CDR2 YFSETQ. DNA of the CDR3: TGCGCCAGCAGCGACATCTCCAGGGGTCCCAACGAGCAGTACTTC. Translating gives CASSDISRGPNEQYF.